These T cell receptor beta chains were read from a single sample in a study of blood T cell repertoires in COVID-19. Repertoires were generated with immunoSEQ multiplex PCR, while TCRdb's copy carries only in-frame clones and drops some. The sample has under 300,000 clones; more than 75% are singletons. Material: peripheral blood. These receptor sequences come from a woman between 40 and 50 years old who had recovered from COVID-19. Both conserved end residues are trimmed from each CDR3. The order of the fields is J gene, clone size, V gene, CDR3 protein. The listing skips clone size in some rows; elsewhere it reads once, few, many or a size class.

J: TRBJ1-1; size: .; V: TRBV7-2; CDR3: ASSYAGPNTEAF
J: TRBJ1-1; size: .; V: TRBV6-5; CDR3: ASSYGWSSTEAF
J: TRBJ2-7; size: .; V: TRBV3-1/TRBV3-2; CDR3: ASRRRAGSYEQY
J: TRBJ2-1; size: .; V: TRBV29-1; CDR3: SVLARTGVPNEQF
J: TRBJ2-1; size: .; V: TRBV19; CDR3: ASSMGQSYNEQF
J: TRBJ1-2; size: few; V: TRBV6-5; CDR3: ASSSKDRAGYT
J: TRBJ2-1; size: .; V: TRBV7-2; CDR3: ASSLNQGHNEQF
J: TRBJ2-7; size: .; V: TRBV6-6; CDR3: ASSYLGVGGYEQY
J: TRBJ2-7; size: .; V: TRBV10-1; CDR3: ASSETGTTYEQY
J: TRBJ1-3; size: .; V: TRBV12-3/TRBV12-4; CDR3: ASNDRVGNTIY
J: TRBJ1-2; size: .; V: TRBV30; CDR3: ARQEGDGYT
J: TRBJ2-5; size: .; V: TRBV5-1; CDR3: ASSLTGQGGETQY
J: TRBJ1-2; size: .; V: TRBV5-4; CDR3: ASSREVNYGYT
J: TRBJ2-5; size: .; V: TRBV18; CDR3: ASSPGTRETQY
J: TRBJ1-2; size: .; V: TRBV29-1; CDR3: SVDRTGNYGYT
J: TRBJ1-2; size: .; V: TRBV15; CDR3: ATRAGPRLLRGYT
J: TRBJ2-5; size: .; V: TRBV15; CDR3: ATSREPNPLGETQY
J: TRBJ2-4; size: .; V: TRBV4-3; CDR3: ASSPPEGCRCVQY
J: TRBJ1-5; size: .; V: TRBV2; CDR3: ASGRTGGSLNQPQH
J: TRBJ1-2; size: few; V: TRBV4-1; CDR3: ASSQVLGPYGYT
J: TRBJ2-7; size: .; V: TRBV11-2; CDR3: ASSLDGLAGEGAYEQY
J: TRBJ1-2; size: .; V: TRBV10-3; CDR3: AISSGGQGNYGYT
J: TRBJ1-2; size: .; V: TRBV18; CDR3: ASEVYGYT
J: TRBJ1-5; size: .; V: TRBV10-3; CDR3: AISASTGPNQPQH